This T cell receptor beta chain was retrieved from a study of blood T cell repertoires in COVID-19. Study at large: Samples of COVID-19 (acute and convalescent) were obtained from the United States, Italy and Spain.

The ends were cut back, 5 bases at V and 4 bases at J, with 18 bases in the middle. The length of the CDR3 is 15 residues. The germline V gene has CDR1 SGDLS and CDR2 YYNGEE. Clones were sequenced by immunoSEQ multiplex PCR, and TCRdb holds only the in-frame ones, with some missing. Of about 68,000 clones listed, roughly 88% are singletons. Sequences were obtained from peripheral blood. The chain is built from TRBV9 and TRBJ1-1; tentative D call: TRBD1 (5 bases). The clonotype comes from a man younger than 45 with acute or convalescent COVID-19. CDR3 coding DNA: TGTGCCAGCAGTCCCCTGAGTCCAGGGCGCACTGAAGCTTTCTTT. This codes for CASSPLSPGRTEAFF.